This is a list of T cell receptor beta chains from one sample in a study of T cells in Graves' hyperthyroidism and ophthalmopathy. TCRdb used MiXCR to reprocess the multiplex PCR reads, holding one entry per CDR3 protein. The sample has a few hundred thousand distinct CDR3 sequences; just over 14% are singletons. The sequencing sample was made of blood. The receptors were sampled from a woman in her thirties or forties with Graves' hyperthyroidism that later progressed to Graves' ophthalmopathy. Both conserved end residues are part of each CDR3. D genes are given only for firm matches. Part of the rows lack a size; the others show once, few, many or a class for expanded clones.

D	size	V	J	CDR3	DNA
TRBD2	few	TRBV4-1	TRBJ2-1	CASSNLPGLAGVEQFF	TGCGCCAGCAGTAACCTCCCGGGACTAGCGGGAGTGGAGCAGTTCTTC
TRBD1	many	TRBV7-9	TRBJ2-7	CASRKGITGVGLSPYEQYF	TGTGCCAGCAGGAAAGGGATAACAGGGGTCGGCCTCTCCCCCTACGAGCAGTACTTC
TRBD2	many	TRBV5-1	TRBJ2-3	CASSLSAGGPVDTQYF	TGCGCCAGCAGCTTGTCAGCGGGAGGGCCAGTCGATACGCAGTATTTT
.	.	TRBV27	TRBJ2-1	CASSMNRDNEQFF	TGTGCCAGCAGCATGAACAGGGACAATGAGCAGTTCTTC
TRBD2	many	TRBV7-3	TRBJ2-1	CASSPRGGRSLSYNEQFF	TGTGCCAGCAGCCCCCGGGGCGGGAGGTCCCTCTCCTACAATGAGCAGTTCTTC
.	many	TRBV27	TRBJ2-3	CASSLGGGATDTQYF	TGTGCCAGCAGTTTGGGAGGGGGCGCAACAGATACGCAGTATTTT
TRBD1	many	TRBV5-1	TRBJ2-7	CASPRTGNVVEQYF	TGCGCCAGCCCACGGACAGGGAATGTGGTCGAGCAGTACTTC
TRBD2	.	TRBV28	TRBJ2-3	CASSSLPGLGKGADTQYF	TGTGCCAGCAGTTCGCTACCGGGACTAGGAAAAGGTGCAGATACGCAGTATTTT
.	.	TRBV30	TRBJ1-6	CAWSVTRVNSPLHF	TGTGCCTGGAGTGTAACCAGAGTAAATTCACCCCTCCACTTT
.	few	TRBV6-1	TRBJ2-3	CASIGPAARDTQYF	TGTGCCAGCATTGGCCCAGCGGCTCGCGATACGCAGTATTTT
.	many	TRBV6-2/TRBV6-3	TRBJ2-7	CASTAPTYEQYF	TGTGCCAGCACAGCGCCGACCTACGAGCAGTACTTC
.	.	TRBV5-1	TRBJ1-1	CAGSRRSGESEAFF	TGCGCCGGCAGCCGCCGATCAGGGGAATCTGAAGCTTTCTTT
.	.	TRBV12-3/TRBV12-4	TRBJ2-2	CASSGGVQSGELFF	TGTGCCAGCAGTGGTGGGGTTCAGAGCGGGGAGCTGTTTTTT
TRBD1	many	TRBV18	TRBJ2-5	CASTGQGGQETQYF	TGTGCCAGCACGGGACAGGGAGGCCAAGAGACCCAGTACTTC
.	many	TRBV13	TRBJ2-7	CASSSDSYSYEQYF	TGTGCCAGCAGCTCAGACAGCTACTCCTACGAGCAGTACTTC
.	many	TRBV2	TRBJ1-2	CASSEPRRYTF	TGTGCCAGCAGTGAGCCTAGGCGCTACACCTTC
.	.	TRBV30	TRBJ1-4	CAWSPHAVGEKLFF	TGTGCCTGGAGCCCCCACGCCGTAGGTGAAAAACTGTTTTTT
TRBD2	many	TRBV27	TRBJ2-1	CASSLGGSAYNEQFF	TGTGCCAGCAGTTTAGGCGGGAGCGCCTACAATGAGCAGTTCTTC
.	few	TRBV30	TRBJ2-5	CAWSVVGETQYF	TGTGCCTGGAGCGTGGTGGGAGAGACCCAGTACTTC
TRBD1	many	TRBV7-9	TRBJ2-1	CASSFYTDRGPNNEQFF	TGTGCCAGCAGCTTCTATACGGACAGGGGGCCGAACAATGAGCAGTTCTTC
TRBD2	.	TRBV19	TRBJ2-1	CASSIVFTSGYNEQFF	TGTGCCAGTAGTATAGTTTTTACTAGCGGTTACAATGAGCAGTTCTTC
TRBD1	many	TRBV4-1	TRBJ1-6	CASSPFYGQGWHSPLHF	TGCGCCAGCAGTCCTTTTTACGGACAGGGATGGCATTCACCCCTCCACTTT
.	.	TRBV7-8	TRBJ2-7	CASSPSDVIYEQYF	TGTGCCAGCAGCCCTTCGGACGTAATTTACGAGCAGTACTTC
TRBD1	.	TRBV27	TRBJ1-4	CASSSGTGFEKLFF	TGTGCCAGCAGTTCAGGGACAGGCTTCGAAAAACTGTTTTTT
.	many	TRBV5-1	TRBJ1-6	CASSFRGLEGNSPLHF	TGCGCCAGCAGCTTTAGGGGATTGGAGGGGAATTCACCCCTCCACTTT
.	many	TRBV11-2	TRBJ2-5	CASSLDKGGGRKTQYF	TGTGCCAGCAGCTTAGATAAGGGAGGGGGTCGGAAGACCCAGTACTTC
TRBD1	many	TRBV11-2	TRBJ1-6	CASSLRQGADSPLHF	TGTGCCAGCAGCCTCAGACAGGGGGCGGACTCACCCCTCCACTTT